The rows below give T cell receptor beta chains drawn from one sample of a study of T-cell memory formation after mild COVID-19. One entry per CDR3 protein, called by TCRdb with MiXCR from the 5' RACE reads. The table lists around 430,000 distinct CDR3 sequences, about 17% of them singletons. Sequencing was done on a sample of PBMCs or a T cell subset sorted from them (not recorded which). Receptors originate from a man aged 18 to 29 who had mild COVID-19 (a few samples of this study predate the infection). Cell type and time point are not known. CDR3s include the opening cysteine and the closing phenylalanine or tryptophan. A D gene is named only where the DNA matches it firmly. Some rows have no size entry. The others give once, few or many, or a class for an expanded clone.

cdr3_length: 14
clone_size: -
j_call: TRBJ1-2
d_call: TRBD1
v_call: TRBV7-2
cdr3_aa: CASTPDRGIRGYTF
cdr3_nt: TGTGCCAGCACCCCGGACAGGGGAATTCGTGGCTACACCTTC

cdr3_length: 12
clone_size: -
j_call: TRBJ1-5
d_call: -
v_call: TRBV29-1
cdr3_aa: CSAGGFQQPQHF
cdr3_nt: TGCAGCGCTGGAGGTTTTCAACAGCCCCAGCATTTT

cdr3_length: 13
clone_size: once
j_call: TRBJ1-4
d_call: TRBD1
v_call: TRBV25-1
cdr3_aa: CASSAGQGGKLFF
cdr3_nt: TGTGCCAGCAGTGCTGGACAGGGGGGAAAACTGTTTTTT

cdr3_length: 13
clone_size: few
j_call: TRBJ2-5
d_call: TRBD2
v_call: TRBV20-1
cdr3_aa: CSAPTGGQETQYF
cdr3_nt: TGCAGTGCGCCTACGGGGGGGCAAGAGACCCAGTACTTC

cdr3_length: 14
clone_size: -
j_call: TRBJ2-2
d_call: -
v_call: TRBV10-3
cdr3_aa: CAIRPGSDTGELFF
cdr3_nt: TGTGCCATCAGACCTGGAAGCGACACCGGGGAGCTGTTTTTT

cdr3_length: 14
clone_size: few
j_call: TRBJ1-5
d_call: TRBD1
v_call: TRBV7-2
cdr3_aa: CASSTDRGWQPQHF
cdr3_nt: TGTGCCAGCAGCACCGACAGGGGGTGGCAGCCCCAGCATTTT

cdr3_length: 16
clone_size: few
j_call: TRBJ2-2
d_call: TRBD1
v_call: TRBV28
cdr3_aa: CASSDYMTGSPGELFF
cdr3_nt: TGTGCCAGCAGCGACTACATGACAGGGTCCCCCGGGGAGCTGTTTTTT

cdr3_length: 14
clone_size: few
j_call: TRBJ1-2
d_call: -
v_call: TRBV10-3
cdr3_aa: CAISAQRPLWGYTF
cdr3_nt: TGTGCCATCAGTGCTCAGCGGCCCCTATGGGGCTACACCTTC

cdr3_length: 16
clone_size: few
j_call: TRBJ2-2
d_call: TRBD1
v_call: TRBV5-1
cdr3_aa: CASSFGDRGNTGELFF
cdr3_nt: TGCGCCAGCAGCTTCGGGGACAGGGGAAACACCGGGGAGCTGTTTTTT

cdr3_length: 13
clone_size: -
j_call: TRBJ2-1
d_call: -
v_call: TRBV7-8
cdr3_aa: CASSGLTPNEQFF
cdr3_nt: TGTGCCAGCAGCGGCCTTACCCCGAATGAGCAGTTCTTC

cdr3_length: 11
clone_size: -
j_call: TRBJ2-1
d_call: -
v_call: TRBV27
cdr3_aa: CASSLGAGQFF
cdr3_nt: TGTGCCAGCAGTTTAGGGGCGGGGCAGTTCTTC

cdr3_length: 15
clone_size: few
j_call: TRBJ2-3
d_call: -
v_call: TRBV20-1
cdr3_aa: CSALSGAKATDTQYF
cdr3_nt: TGCAGTGCCCTCTCCGGGGCCAAGGCCACAGATACGCAGTATTTT

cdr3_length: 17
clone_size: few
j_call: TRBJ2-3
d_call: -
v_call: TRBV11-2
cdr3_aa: CASSSARTETDTDTQYF
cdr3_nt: TGTGCCAGCAGCTCCGCAAGGACAGAGACTGACACAGATACGCAGTATTTT

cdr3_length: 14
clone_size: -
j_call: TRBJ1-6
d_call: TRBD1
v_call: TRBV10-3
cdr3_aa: CAISEDRGLSPLHF
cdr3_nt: TGTGCCATCAGTGAGGACAGGGGGCTTTCACCCCTCCACTTT

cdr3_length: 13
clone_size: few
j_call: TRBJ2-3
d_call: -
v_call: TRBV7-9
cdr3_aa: CASKGRSTDTQYF
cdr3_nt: TGTGCCAGCAAGGGACGGAGCACAGATACGCAGTATTTT

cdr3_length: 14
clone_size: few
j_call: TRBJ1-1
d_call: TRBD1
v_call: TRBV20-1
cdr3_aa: CSAPRRTGDTEAFF
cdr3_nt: TGCAGTGCTCCTAGAAGGACAGGAGACACTGAAGCTTTCTTT

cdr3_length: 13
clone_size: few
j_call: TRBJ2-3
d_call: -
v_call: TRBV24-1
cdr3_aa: CATAGHSTDTQYF
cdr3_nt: TGTGCCACCGCGGGCCACAGCACAGATACGCAGTATTTT

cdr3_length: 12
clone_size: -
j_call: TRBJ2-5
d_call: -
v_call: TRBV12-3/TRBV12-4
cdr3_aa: CASSLSTETQYF
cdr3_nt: TGTGCCAGCAGTTTGAGTACGGAGACCCAGTACTTC

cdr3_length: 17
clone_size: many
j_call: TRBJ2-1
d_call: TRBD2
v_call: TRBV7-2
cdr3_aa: CASSLEGLASSYNEQFF
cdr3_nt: TGTGCCAGCAGCTTAGAAGGACTAGCCAGCTCCTACAATGAGCAGTTCTTC

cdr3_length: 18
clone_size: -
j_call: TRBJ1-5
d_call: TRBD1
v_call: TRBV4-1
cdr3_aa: CASSLHSRGTGSNQPQHF
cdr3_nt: TGCGCCAGCAGCCTGCACTCCCGCGGGACAGGTAGCAATCAGCCCCAGCATTTT

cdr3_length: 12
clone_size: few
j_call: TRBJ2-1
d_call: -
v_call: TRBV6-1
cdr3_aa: CASSEFPGLSFF
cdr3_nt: TGTGCCAGCAGTGAATTCCCGGGCCTCAGCTTCTTC

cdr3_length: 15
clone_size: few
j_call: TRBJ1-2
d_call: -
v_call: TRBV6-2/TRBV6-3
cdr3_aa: CASSLADRIGLGYTF
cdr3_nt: TGTGCCAGCAGTCTCGCCGACAGGATAGGCCTTGGCTACACCTTC

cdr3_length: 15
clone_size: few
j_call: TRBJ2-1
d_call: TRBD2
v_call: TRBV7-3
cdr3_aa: CASSQTSGGFGEQFF
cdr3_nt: TGTGCCAGCAGCCAAACTAGCGGGGGATTCGGTGAGCAGTTCTTC

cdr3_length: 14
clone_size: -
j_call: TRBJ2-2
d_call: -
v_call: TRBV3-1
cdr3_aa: CASSQGRSTGELFF
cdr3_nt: TGTGCCAGCAGCCAGGGACGGAGCACCGGGGAGCTGTTTTTT

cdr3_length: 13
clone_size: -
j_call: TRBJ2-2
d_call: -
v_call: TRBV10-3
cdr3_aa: CAIKELEAGELFF
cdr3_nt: TGTGCCATAAAGGAGCTAGAGGCCGGGGAGCTGTTTTTT

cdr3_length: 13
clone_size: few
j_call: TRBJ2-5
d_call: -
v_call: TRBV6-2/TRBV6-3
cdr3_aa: CASSWSVGETQYF
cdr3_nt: TGTGCCAGCAGCTGGAGTGTCGGGGAGACCCAGTACTTC